This T cell receptor (beta chain) was sequenced during a study of shared clonotypes between healthy human individuals. Of note for this clone: Its specificity is unknown.

Study results and limitations: Richness estimates generally favored naive over memory subsets.

This CDR3 is built from 18 residues. Libraries were prepared by immunoSEQ multiplex PCR; TCRdb keeps only in-frame clonotypes and omits some of them. The data show a few million clones, just over 90% seen once. This receptor was obtained from a man aged 18 to 30 in good health. This chain uses TRBV21-1 with TRBJ2-1; the table's D call, TRBD2, was not checked against the DNA. TRBV21-1 is a known pseudogene. Sequencing used naive CD4+ T cells sorted from blood. Described subset: CD45RA+ positively selected. CDR3 amino acids: CASSKMAGGPFAYNEQFF. The CDR3 DNA is TGTGCCAGCAGCAAAATGGCGGGGGGGCCATTCGCCTACAATGAGCAGTTCTTC.